Each of the 30 T cell receptor beta chains below was sequenced from the same sample in a study of T-cell reconstitution after alpha-beta-depleted transplantation in children (dated by TCRdb to 2015 to 2016). Sample treatment or condition, as interpreted from the label and publication: allogeneic hematopoietic cell transplantation with graft depleted of TCRalphabeta T cells and CD19 B cells. Library prep was done by PCR. Sequencing relied on an Illumina HiSeq 2500. To normalize quantification of the TCRbeta repertoire, the TCR libraries were built with molecular barcoding that relied on unique molecular identifiers. TCRdb handled the public reads itself, with Q25 trimming in fastp and clone calling in MiXCR, and kept productive beta chains. Identical CDR3 protein sequences are pooled into one entry, listed with their most common genes and DNA. The sample records 84,000 or so distinct CDR3 sequences, around 15% of which are singletons. The ten largest clonotypes hold roughly a fifth of the sample.

The sequenced sample was PBMCs, mostly from graft donor cells, obtained 180 days after TCRalphabeta/CD19-depleted stem cell transplant. Receptor source: a male patient under 10 years old who had a stem cell transplant for acute lymphoblastic leukemia, so the T cells may come from the graft donor.

This clonotype was picked up a small number of times. This sequence joins TRBV12-3 or TRBV12-4 and TRBJ2-7, with D hard to call. V lost 3 bases, J lost 6 bases, and 6 bases lay in between. CDR3 size: 11 residues. This chain's CDR3 is CASSFASEQYF. CDR3 DNA sequence: TGTGCCAGCAGTTTTGCGAGCGAGCAGTACTTC.

V is TRBV20-1 and J is TRBJ1-6; no clear D. This CDR3 comprises 15 residues. Per germline, CDR1 DFQATT and CDR2 SNEGSKA (reference sequence). V lost 6 bases and J 0 bases, leaving 12 bases between the germline ends. CDR3 residues: CSAPGGSSYNSPLHF. CDR3 sequence (DNA): TGCAGTGCCCCGGGAGGGAGCTCCTATAATTCACCCCTCCACTTT.

Ten or more counts support this clonotype. The genes are TRBV7-2 and TRBJ1-1; TRBD1 aligns across 8 bases. The CDR3 sequence is 14 residues long. Germline trimming cut 6 bases from V and 0 bases from J; bases unmatched to any gene: 3. Germline V gives CDR1 SGHTA, CDR2 FQGNSA. As DNA, the CDR3 is TGTGCCAGCAGTCGACAGGGGATGAACACTGAAGCTTTCTTT. This encodes CASSRQGMNTEAFF.

The rearrangement links TRBV11-2 to TRBJ1-2, with 8 nucleotides matching TRBD1. V dropped 5 bases and J dropped 5; count of bases not matched to a gene: 10. CDR1 is SGHAT and CDR2 is FQNNGV in the germline V gene. CDR3 size: 15 residues. The chain's CDR3 is CASSPGQGNTYGYTF. The DNA for the CDR3 is TGTGCCAGCAGCCCTGGACAGGGTAACACATATGGCTACACCTTC.

The chain uses TRBV7-6 and TRBJ2-4; D unclear. Germline V CDR1 and CDR2: SGHVS, FNYEAQ. This CDR3 contains 16 residues. Between the trimmed V and J ends, which lost 1 base and 0 bases, there was a span of 10 bases. The CDR3 bases are TGTGCCAGCAGCTTAGATTTTTCAGTAGCCAAAAACATTCAGTACTTC. Its translation is CASSLDFSVAKNIQYF. The full variable domain, in which reference TRBV7-6 and TRBJ2-4 provide the parts outside the CDR3, is GAGVSQSPRYKVTKRGQDVALRCDPISGHVSLYWYRQALGQGPEFLTYFNYEAQQDKSGLPNDRFSAERPEGSISTLTIQRTEQRDSAMYRCASSLDFSVAKNIQYFGAGTRLSVL.

This clonotype has just a few counts. The genes are TRBV6-1 and TRBJ1-5; the match to TRBD1 covers 9 bases. Germline loops: CDR1 MNHNS, CDR2 SASEGT. The CDR3 extends over 16 amino acids. Trimming at V came to 5 bases and at J to 0 bases, leaving 5 bases not matched to a gene. DNA for the CDR3: TGTGCCAGCAGTATCGGGACAGGGCTTAGCAATCAGCCCCAGCATTTT. The encoded protein is CASSIGTGLSNQPQHF.

V and J are TRBV14 and TRBJ2-7; tentative D call: TRBD2 (5 bases). Germline CDR1 SGHDN, CDR2 FVKESK. Trimming pared 3 bases from V and 4 bases from J, leaving 13 bases between. CDR3 length: 14 residues. The CDR3 loop reads CASSQGFGEYEQYF. CDR3 DNA sequence: TGTGCCAGCAGCCAGGGGTTCGGGGAATACGAGCAGTACTTC.

The V gene is TRBV20-1, the J gene TRBJ2-6, with D tentatively TRBD1 (5 bases). The CDR3 has 17 amino acids. Trimming removed 5 bases at V and 0 bases at J, with 17 bases between. CDR1 and CDR2 from the germline V gene are DFQATT and SNEGSKA (reference sequence). CDR3 residues: CSAVGYQTASGANVLTF. The CDR3 DNA reads as TGCAGTGCTGTCGGGTACCAGACAGCCTCTGGGGCCAACGTCCTGACTTTC.

The chain carries TRBV6-2 or TRBV6-3 and TRBJ2-1; the match to TRBD2 covers 9 bases. The CDR3 loop spans 16 amino acids. V shed 7 bases, J shed 0 bases, and the junction held 7 bases outside the gene matches. Germline assignment: CDR1 MNHEY and CDR2 SVGEGT. In DNA, the CDR3 is TGTGCCAGCACTAAAGCGGGGGGTTCCTCCTACAATGAGCAGTTCTTC. Encoded protein: CASTKAGGSSYNEQFF.

This clonotype showed up just a few times. This chain links TRBV20-1 with TRBJ2-5; 13 bases agree with TRBD2. Germline CDR1 DFQATT, CDR2 SNEGSKA (reference sequence). This CDR3 has 14 residues. Trimming cost V 3 bases and J 4 bases; bases outside gene matches: 2. The DNA of the CDR3 is TGCAGTGCTAGGGGACTAGCGGGGAGAGAGACCCAGTACTTC. It specifies CSARGLAGRETQYF.

The chain uses TRBV12-3 or TRBV12-4 and TRBJ2-3, with 9 positions matching TRBD2. With 5 bases clipped from V and 1 base from J, the junction kept 13 bases outside the gene matches. The CDR3 has 18 residues. CDR3 DNA sequence: TGTGCCAGCAGTCCAACTGGCGGGGGGGCTTATGGCACAGATACGCAGTATTTT. Translation: CASSPTGGGAYGTDTQYF.

The table lists this clonotype with a few counts. CDR3 nucleotide sequence: TGCGCCAGCAGCTTGGTGCAGGGGACAAACCCTAACACTGAAGCTTTCTTT. It codes for CASSLVQGTNPNTEAFF. V usage is TRBV5-1 and J usage is TRBJ1-1; weak D call: TRBD1 (6 bases). The CDR3 has 17 residues. Trimming shortened V by 0 bases and J by 2 bases, and 17 bases separated the two germline ends. In germline, CDR1 is SGHRS, CDR2 YFSETQ.

The gene calls are TRBV28 and TRBJ1-3; D gene ambiguous. V was clipped by 8 bases and J by 3 bases, with 8 bases between them. CDR1 is MDHEN, CDR2 SYDVKM, per germline. The CDR3 totals 12 residues. The CDR3 DNA is TGTGCCAGCGGACGGGTTGGAAACACCATATATTTT. Translation: CASGRVGNTIYF.

The rearrangement links TRBV5-1 to TRBJ1-2; 7 bases match TRBD1. V was clipped by 1 base and J by 0 bases; unmatched bases: 6. Germline V CDR1 and CDR2: SGHRS, YFSETQ. CDR3 length: 16 residues. CDR3: CASSLLGQRANYGYTF. The CDR3 nucleotides are TGCGCCAGCAGCTTGTTGGGACAGCGCGCTAACTATGGCTACACCTTC.

The rearrangement links TRBV7-9 to TRBJ2-7; either TRBD1 or TRBD2 may supply D (6 bases each). Trimming pared 5 bases from V and 7 bases from J, leaving 24 bases between. Germline-derived CDR1 and CDR2 are SEHNR and FQNEAQ (reference sequence). The length of the CDR3 is 16 residues. This CDR3 reads CASSPEIGGLILEQYF. CDR3 coding DNA: TGTGCCAGCAGCCCAGAGATAGGGGGGCTCATTTTGGAGCAGTACTTC. Based on the CDR3 plus reference TRBV7-9 and TRBJ2-7, the full variable domain is DTGVSQNPRHKITKRGQNVTFRCDPISEHNRLYWYRQTLGQGPEFLTYFQNEAQLEKSRLLSDRFSAERPKGSFSTLEIQRTEQGDSAMYLCASSPEIGGLILEQYFGPGTRLTVT.

The chain has TRBV2 and TRBJ2-1; D call uncertain. CDR3 length: 11 amino acids. CDR1 SNHLY and CDR2 FYNNEI come from the germline V gene. V dropped 3 bases and J dropped 5 bases, with 2 bases sitting between them. CDR3 sequence: CASSDNNEQFF. In nucleotides, the CDR3 is TGTGCCAGCAGTGATAACAATGAGCAGTTCTTC.

The V and J genes are TRBV24-1 and TRBJ2-1; D gene unclear. Germline lookup yields CDR1 KGHDR and CDR2 SFDVKD. The CDR3 sequence is 17 residues long. Trimming stripped 4 bases from V and 3 bases from J, with 18 bases between. The CDR3 region has the DNA TGTGCCACCAGTGACTCGGAAGCAAAAAGCGACTACAATGAGCAGTTCTTC. Its protein is CATSDSEAKSDYNEQFF.

This clonotype was counted between two and nine times. The chain links TRBV5-1 to TRBJ1-1; D not certain. The CDR3 runs 13 residues. Germline CDR1 is SGHRS and CDR2 is YFSETQ. Trimming removed 1 base from V and 6 bases from J, with 10 bases in between. Here the CDR3 reads CASSLNGRPEAFF. The CDR3 DNA sequence: TGCGCCAGCAGCTTGAACGGGAGGCCTGAAGCTTTCTTT.

The chain employs TRBV7-2 and TRBJ1-2; D is perhaps TRBD1 (5 bases). V was pared by 2 bases and J by 8 bases, with 18 bases between. CDR1 is SGHTA and CDR2 is FQGNSA in the germline V gene. This CDR3 is built from 15 residues. The CDR3 protein is CASSLTPGTSLGYTF. CDR3 DNA: TGTGCCAGCAGCTTAACCCCAGGGACTTCCCTGGGCTACACCTTC.

This clonotype was counted only a few times. J is TRBJ2-7 and V is TRBV7-9; TRBD1 matches at 10 bases. Germline-derived CDR1 and CDR2 are SEHNR and FQNEAQ (reference sequence). V shed 3 bases and J 7 bases; nucleotides not matched to a gene: 9. The CDR3 is 15 residues long. The CDR3 DNA follows: TGTGCCAGCAGCTTTCCGGGACAGGGGTCTCGAGAGCAGTACTTC. It encodes CASSFPGQGSREQYF.

CDR3 coding DNA: TGTGCCAGCTCACCCAAAACAGATACGCAGTATTTT. Its translation is CASSPKTDTQYF. The gene calls are TRBV18 and TRBJ2-3; D gene uncertain. Germline CDR1 reads KGHSH; CDR2 reads LQKENI. The CDR3 runs 12 residues. V lost 3 bases and J 3 bases, leaving 4 bases between the germline ends.

This clonotype was counted only a few times. The V and J genes are TRBV6-1 and TRBJ1-4; TRBD1 aligns across 9 bases. Per the germline V gene, CDR1 is MNHNS and CDR2 is SASEGT. The trim removed 5 bases at V and 3 bases at J, leaving 7 bases unmatched. The CDR3 has 16 residues. The CDR3 reads CASSPRDRASNEKLFF. The CDR3 nucleotides read TGTGCCAGCAGTCCCCGGGACAGGGCCTCTAATGAAAAACTGTTTTTT.

The chain recombines TRBV20-1 with TRBJ2-3; 8 nucleotides match TRBD1. Germline lookup yields CDR1 DFQATT and CDR2 SNEGSKA (reference sequence). The CDR3 extends over 16 amino acids. V shed 0 bases, J shed 4 bases, and the junction held 9 bases outside the gene matches. CDR3 sequence reads: CSAREVEGTGSDTQYF. The CDR3 DNA reads as TGCAGTGCTAGAGAGGTCGAAGGGACAGGCTCAGATACGCAGTATTTT.

V usage is TRBV12-3 or TRBV12-4 and J usage is TRBJ2-2; D is ambiguous. V lost 3 bases and J 5 bases, leaving 7 bases between the germline ends. This CDR3 spans 13 amino acids. CDR3 amino acids: CASSFRITGELFF. Here the CDR3 DNA reads TGTGCCAGCAGTTTTAGGATAACCGGGGAGCTGTTTTTT.

This clonotype has more than one count but fewer than ten. The chain links TRBV14 to TRBJ1-1; 11 nucleotides agree with TRBD1. J lost 3 bases, V lost 5 bases, and 8 bases had no gene match. The CDR3 is 16 residues long. Germline CDR1 SGHDN, CDR2 FVKESK. CDR3 region: CASSFHRDRGYTEAFF. CDR3 DNA: TGTGCCAGCAGCTTCCACCGGGACAGGGGGTACACTGAAGCTTTCTTT.

This clonotype has a count of ten or more. This chain joins TRBV7-9 and TRBJ1-5, with unresolved D. The V gene's germline CDR1 is SEHNR and CDR2 FQNEAQ (reference sequence). The length of the CDR3 is 14 residues. Trimming stripped 1 base from V and 3 bases from J, with 7 bases between. This CDR3 is CASSLGSFNQPQHF. DNA of the CDR3: TGTGCCAGCAGCTTAGGCAGCTTCAATCAGCCCCAGCATTTT. The variable domain in full, completed from reference TRBV7-9 and TRBJ1-5, reads DTGVSQNPRHKITKRGQNVTFRCDPISEHNRLYWYRQTLGQGPEFLTYFQNEAQLEKSRLLSDRFSAERPKGSFSTLEIQRTEQGDSAMYLCASSLGSFNQPQHFGDGTRLSIL.

The chain carries TRBV29-1 and TRBJ1-1, with 7 bases fitting TRBD1. The CDR3 is made up of 15 amino acids. CDR1 is SQVTM and CDR2 is ANQGSEA in the germline V gene. Germline trimming cut 7 bases from V and 0 bases from J; bases unmatched to any gene: 11. CDR3 loop: CSACRPGGMNTEAFF. The CDR3 DNA follows: TGCAGCGCGTGTAGACCAGGGGGAATGAACACTGAAGCTTTCTTT.

This clonotype showed up many times. The chain couples TRBV20-1 to TRBJ2-1; D uncertain. The CDR3 runs to 15 residues. Per germline, CDR1 DFQATT and CDR2 SNEGSKA (reference sequence). Trimming pared 3 bases from V and 5 bases from J, leaving 17 bases between. CDR3 sequence: CSASPLTLSHNEQFF. As DNA, the CDR3 is TGCAGTGCTAGTCCTCTAACGTTGTCCCACAATGAGCAGTTCTTC.

This sequence joins TRBV20-1 and TRBJ2-5, with D hard to call. Germline CDR1 is DFQATT and CDR2 is SNEGSKA (reference sequence). Trimming left V 6 bases short and J 1 base short, with 6 bases between. CDR3 length: 11 amino acids. The CDR3 bases are TGCAGTGCAACTATCCAAGAGACCCAGTACTTC. It translates to CSATIQETQYF.

The J gene is TRBJ2-1, the V gene TRBV5-1; D is tentatively TRBD1 or TRBD2 (5 bases each). CDR3 length: 14 residues. V gave up 7 bases and J gave up 0 bases, with 11 bases separating them. Germline assignment: CDR1 SGHRS and CDR2 YFSETQ. The CDR3: CASFEGSSYNEQFF. CDR3 bases: TGCGCCAGCTTCGAGGGGAGCTCCTACAATGAGCAGTTCTTC.